This T cell receptor beta chain was sequenced during a study of blood T cell repertoires in COVID-19 (dated by TCRdb to 2020 to 2021). At the level of the whole study: Collaborator samples came from the United States, Italy and Spain and covered acute and convalescent phases of COVID-19. Where available, HLA class I and class II types were obtained from metadata supplied by the sample provider rather than from assay-based typing. The prospective study material was composed of cDNA or gDNA derived from T cells, B-cell-depleted T cells, or PBMCs. The sample metadata nearly always contained a de-identified subject ID, COVID-19 status, age in years and sex. A freely available public database, intended as a resource for researchers studying the immune response to SARS-CoV-2, is where the repertoires were released. Subjects who had been exposed to COVID-19, were actively infected with it, or had recovered from it provided the deeply sampled blood TCRbeta repertoires that made up the dataset. The samples were drawn from the first 160 participants of the ongoing ImmuneRACE study and from 1,200 or so subjects provided by 6 global collaborators.

The immunoSEQ Assay, a bias-controlled multiplex PCR, was used to amplify TCRbeta CDR3 regions from genomic DNA. In the authors' own workflow: Within the assay, amplification of reference gene primers was used to estimate how many nucleated cells each sample contained. To quantify the absolute abundance of each unique TCRbeta CDR3 rearrangement, sequence reads were collapsed and filtered. For each sample, productive Simpson clonality was calculated as the square root of Simpson's diversity index across productive rearrangements. TCRdb mirrors the immuneACCESS table, restricted to in-frame sequences. Some clones are absent from its copies; in checked studies, under half trace to an unresolved V gene, and the reason for the others is unknown. V, J and clone size are taken as reported in that table, and D and trimming were inferred from the DNA itself. The sample table records 210,000 or so clones; 80% of these occur just once. The ten most abundant clones make up roughly 5% of the sample.

What the work shows at the level of the full study, not this receptor alone: Clinical and demographic metadata were provided uncurated, with the amount varying by source and participant.

The collaborating institutions used their own protocols to collect whole blood in K2EDTA tubes. For TCRbeta analysis, collaborator samples were shipped as frozen whole blood, as isolated PBMCs, or as DNA extracted from either sample type. Regarding this clone: The specificity of this receptor is unknown. No much larger clone is present one base from it, and per-base qualities are unavailable. Other DNA sequences from this sample encode an identical CDR3 as well.

Sequences GTSNPN (CDR1) and SVGIG (CDR2) are obtained from the germline V gene (reference sequence). Reading from cysteine to phenylalanine, the CDR3 counts 14 amino acids. Left in the record is the CDR3 DNA by itself, 42 bases read in frame from the first base. After removal of 0 bases from V and 2 bases from J, the junction retains 4 bases not matched to a gene. Sequenced sample: peripheral blood. Recombination linked TRBV30 to TRBJ2-7, with 7 central nucleotides matching TRBD2. This TCR was recovered from a human donor in a cohort sampled during active COVID-19. The CDR3 corresponds to CAWSVGRGPYEQYF. The nucleotides are TGTGCCTGGAGTGTAGGGAGGGGTCCCTACGAGCAGTACTTC.